This T cell receptor (beta chain) appears in the sequencing data of a study of neurological immune-mediated disorders. General study points: The multiple sclerosis repertoire cluster was associated with no clinical or MRI feature. Falling below healthy controls, multiple sclerosis showed the least TCR clonal expansion, while HTLV-1-associated myelopathy showed the most.

Remarks on this clonotype: Its antigen is undetermined. At one boundary the junction diverges from the germline segment, which might be a read error.

The making of cDNA relied on 5'RACE with 10-nucleotide random UMIs. Over 180 million TCR-beta sequences (from 15-18 subjects) were yielded by each sequencing run. One entry per CDR3 protein results from TCRdb running MiXCR on the 5' RACE reads. The table has about 65,000 distinct CDR3 sequences, around 4% seen once. The germline V gene has CDR1 SGHRS and CDR2 YFSETQ. The CDR3 consists of 14 residues. Material: PBMCs. The rearrangement joins TRBV5-1 to TRBJ1-5; maybe TRBD1 (6 bases). The sequence derives from a man between 50 and 59 years old with multiple sclerosis. The chain's CDR3 is CASRPGASNQPQNF. For the CDR3, the DNA is TGCGCCAGCCGGCCAGGGGCAAGCAATCAGCCCCAGAATTTT.